The next 11 T cell receptor beta chains were all read from a single sample in a study of early T cells in non-severe SARS-CoV-2 infection. TCRdb re-called the 5' RACE reads with MiXCR, one entry per CDR3 protein. Here the sample spans tens of thousands of distinct CDR3 sequences, 14% being singletons. Specimen: whole blood. These receptors all come from an adult who was a healthcare worker with PCR-confirmed SARS-CoV-2 infection or an uninfected control (not recorded which).

The chain carries TRBV12-3 or TRBV12-4 and TRBJ1-1, with no clear D. This CDR3 region has 13 residues. Trimming pared 3 bases from V and 3 bases from J, leaving 8 bases between. The CDR3 DNA reads TGTGCCAGCAGTTTGGACCTCGACACTGAAGCTTTCTTT. This codes for CASSLDLDTEAFF.

The chain carries TRBV28 and TRBJ1-6; D is perhaps TRBD1 (6 bases). V dropped 2 bases and J dropped 7 bases, with 15 bases sitting between them. Germline V gives CDR1 MDHEN, CDR2 SYDVKM. This CDR3 contains 16 residues. The CDR3 reads CASSLNRAPVNSPLHF. CDR3 nucleotides: TGTGCCAGCAGTTTAAACAGGGCGCCTGTGAATTCACCCCTCCACTTT.

This clonotype was found a few times. The chain carries TRBV2 and TRBJ1-6; unclear D gene. Between the trimmed V and J ends, which lost 3 bases and 6 bases, there was a span of 6 bases. The CDR3 totals 13 residues. CDR1 and CDR2 from the germline V gene are SNHLY and FYNNEI. The CDR3 nucleotides are TGTGCCAGCAGTGAGGAGACTAATTCACCCCTCCACTTT. Encoded protein: CASSEETNSPLHF.

This sequence joins TRBV6-2 or TRBV6-3 and TRBJ2-2, with no clear D. The CDR3 totals 12 residues. Germline V gene sequence: CDR1 MNHEY, CDR2 SVGEGT. Trimming shortened V by 5 bases and J by 8 bases, and 9 bases separated the two germline ends. CDR3 nucleotide sequence: TGTGCCAGCAGTCGATTCACGGGGGAGCTGTTTTTT. This codes for CASSRFTGELFF.

This clonotype was detected a few times. The CDR3 DNA reads TGCAGTGCTAAAGTCCCACAGGCGGCTTTCTTT. It specifies CSAKVPQAAFF. The J gene is TRBJ1-1, the V gene TRBV20-1, with D possibly TRBD1 on 5 matching bases. Germline CDR1 is DFQATT and CDR2 is SNEGSKA (reference sequence). This CDR3 has 11 amino acids. V was cut by 4 bases and J by 11 bases, with 14 bases left in between.

This clonotype appeared many times. V and J are TRBV28 and TRBJ2-5; no reliable D call. V was shortened by 6 bases and J by 0 bases, with 17 bases between the two germline ends. The germline V gene has CDR1 MDHEN and CDR2 SYDVKM. The CDR3 consists of 16 residues. CDR3 protein: CASSGPKPKYQETQYF. CDR3 nucleotides: TGTGCCAGCAGCGGGCCCAAACCAAAGTACCAAGAGACCCAGTACTTC.

This clonotype was recorded at least ten times. The chain has TRBV6-6 and TRBJ2-7; a weak D match, TRBD2 (5 bases). CDR3 length equals 18 residues. V was pared by 6 bases and J by 0 bases, with 24 bases between. Germline loops: CDR1 MNHNY, CDR2 SVGAGI (reference sequence). The CDR3 sequence is CASRLSPSLGAVSYEQYF. For the CDR3, the DNA is TGTGCCAGCAGACTATCCCCCTCGTTAGGAGCGGTCTCCTACGAGCAGTACTTC.

This clonotype was seen more than once but under ten times. V is TRBV5-6 and J is TRBJ2-6; the D is unclear. The CDR3 contains 15 residues. Trimming pared 5 bases from V and 0 bases from J, leaving 9 bases between. Germline values: CDR1 SGHDT, CDR2 YYEEEE. The CDR3 bases are TGTGCCAGCAGTCTGAGGCTCTCTGGGGCCAACGTCCTGACTTTC. This gives the protein CASSLRLSGANVLTF.

This clonotype has just a few counts. The V call is TRBV11-2, the J call TRBJ1-2; D is undetermined. Germline loops: CDR1 SGHAT, CDR2 FQNNGV. The CDR3 consists of 14 residues. V lost 4 bases and J lost 4, with 13 bases in between. CDR3 coding DNA: TGTGCCAGCAGCTCCCCGCGCGCGCCCTATGGCTACACCTTC. It translates to CASSSPRAPYGYTF.

This clonotype appeared many times. This rearrangement joins TRBV6-2 or TRBV6-3 to TRBJ2-1; D remains ambiguous. With 2 bases removed from V and 0 bases from J, the gap between germline ends came to 8 bases. The length of the CDR3 is 15 residues. Germline lookup yields CDR1 MNHEY and CDR2 SVGEGT. CDR3 sequence reads: CASSYRASSYNEQFF. The CDR3, as DNA: TGTGCCAGCAGTTACCGGGCCAGCTCCTACAATGAGCAGTTCTTC.

The chain is built from TRBV12-3 or TRBV12-4 and TRBJ2-4; weak D call: TRBD1 (6 bases). This CDR3 is built from 16 residues. The V end lost 5 bases, the J end lost 0 bases, and 14 bases lay between the germline ends. The CDR3 DNA reads TGTGCCAGCAGTCCTAGGACAGCGCTAGCCAAAAACATTCAGTACTTC. This encodes CASSPRTALAKNIQYF.